These 7 T cell receptor beta chains were sequenced from one sample in a study of shared clonotypes between healthy human individuals. Generated by immunoSEQ multiplex PCR, the TCRdb table keeps only in-frame clones and is missing some. The table has about 2.1 million clones, around 93% seen once; the top ten hold about 1.7%. CD8 cells classed as naive were CD45RO-negative and positively selected for CCR7, excluding terminally differentiated effector memory CD45RA+ cells. Sequenced: naive CD8+ T cells from PBMCs. The receptors come from a man younger than 30 in good health. Some clones in this sample may be carry-over from other donors' samples.

The rearrangement uses TRBV7-7 and TRBJ2-3, with 11 bases matching TRBD1. The germline V gene has CDR1 SSHAT and CDR2 FNYEAQ (reference sequence). Trimming removed 5 bases from V and 1 base from J; junction bases left unmatched: 8. The length of the CDR3 is 17 residues. The CDR3 reads CASSRGPGQGGTDTQYF. The CDR3 nucleotides read TGTGCCAGCAGCCGTGGACCGGGACAGGGGGGCACAGATACGCAGTATTTT.

The chain has TRBV11-2 and TRBJ2-1, with D perhaps assigned TRBD1 or TRBD2 (5 bases each). The CDR3 covers 16 residues. Germline V gene lookup returns CDR1 SGHAT and CDR2 FQNNGV. The germline V and J ends were trimmed by 4 bases and 5 bases, with 18 bases remaining between them. CDR3 DNA sequence: TGTGCCAGCAGCTCGAGGGACCAGAAACAGAACAATGAGCAGTTCTTC. The encoded protein is CASSSRDQKQNNEQFF.

Only one count was recorded for this clone. The J gene is TRBJ1-4, the V gene TRBV10-3, with D tentatively TRBD1 (5 bases). The CDR3 is made up of 14 amino acids. V dropped 3 bases and J dropped 7 bases, with 12 bases sitting between them. CDR1 and CDR2 from the germline V gene are ENHRY and SYGVKD. CDR3 coding DNA: TGTGCCATCAGTGAAAGGGGCCTCAGTGAAAAACTGTTTTTT. Residues: CAISERGLSEKLFF.

The chain has TRBV7-9 and TRBJ2-5; possibly TRBD1 for D (5 bases). The CDR3 is made up of 16 amino acids. Germline CDR1 SEHNR, CDR2 FQNEAQ (reference sequence). The V end lost 5 bases, the J end lost 2 bases, and 18 bases lay between the germline ends. The CDR3 spells CASSHGSDSRQETQYF. As DNA, the CDR3 is TGTGCCAGCAGCCATGGCAGCGACAGCCGGCAAGAGACCCAGTACTTC. Supplemented by reference TRBV7-9 and TRBJ2-5, the full variable domain reads DTGVSQNPRHKITKRGQNVTFRCDPISEHNRLYWYRQTLGQGPEFLTYFQNEAQLEKSRLLSDRFSAERPKGSFSTLEIQRTEQGDSAMYLCASSHGSDSRQETQYFGPGTRLLVL.

The V and J genes are TRBV10-3 and TRBJ2-3; 8 bases align to TRBD1. CDR3 length equals 16 residues. Germline CDR1 is ENHRY and CDR2 is SYGVKD. Trimming cost V 2 bases and J 0 bases; bases outside gene matches: 4. As DNA, the CDR3 is TGTGCCATCAGTGAGCCCGGACAGGGCAGCACAGATACGCAGTATTTT. Amino acids: CAISEPGQGSTDTQYF.

The chain links TRBV27 to TRBJ2-2, with TRBD2 identical over 7 bases. Germline V lookup: CDR1 MNHEY, CDR2 SMNVEV (reference sequence). V gave up 8 bases and J gave up 5 bases; unmatched junction bases: 17. The CDR3 is 17 residues long. CDR3 sequence: CASSPGPWREGTGELFF. The CDR3 nucleotides are TGTGCCAGCTCACCGGGGCCGTGGAGGGAGGGAACCGGGGAGCTGTTTTTT.

This chain uses TRBV5-1 with TRBJ1-1, with 8 bases matching TRBD1. Germline V lookup: CDR1 SGHRS, CDR2 YFSETQ. J lost 4 bases, V lost 4 bases, and 6 bases had no gene match. The CDR3 runs 14 residues. The CDR3 loop is CASSQGQGITEAFF. The CDR3 coding sequence is TGCGCCAGCAGCCAAGGACAGGGTATCACTGAAGCTTTCTTT.